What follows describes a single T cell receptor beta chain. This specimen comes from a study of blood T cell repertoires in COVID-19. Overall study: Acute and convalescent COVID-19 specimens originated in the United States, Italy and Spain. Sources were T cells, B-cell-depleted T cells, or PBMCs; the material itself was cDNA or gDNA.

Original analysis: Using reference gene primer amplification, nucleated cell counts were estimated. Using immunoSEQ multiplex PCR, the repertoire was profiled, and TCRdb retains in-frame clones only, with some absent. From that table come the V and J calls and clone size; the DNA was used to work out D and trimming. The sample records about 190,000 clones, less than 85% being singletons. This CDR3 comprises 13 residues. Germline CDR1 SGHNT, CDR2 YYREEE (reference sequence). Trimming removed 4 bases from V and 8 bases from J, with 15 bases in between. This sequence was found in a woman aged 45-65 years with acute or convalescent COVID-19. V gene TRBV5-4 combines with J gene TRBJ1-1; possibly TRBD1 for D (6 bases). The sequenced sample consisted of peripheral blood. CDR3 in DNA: TGTGCCAGCAGCGGGGAGACAGGCCTGGAAGCTTTCTTT. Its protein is CASSGETGLEAFF. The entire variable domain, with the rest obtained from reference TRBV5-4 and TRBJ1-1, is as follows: ETGVTQSPTHLIKTRGQQVTLRCSSQSGHNTVSWYQQALGQGPQFIFQYYREEENGRGNFPPRFSGLQFPNYSSELNVNALELDDSALYLCASSGETGLEAFFGQGTRLTVV.